Each of the 10 T cell receptor beta chains below was sequenced from the same sample in a study of OX40 agonist ivuxolimab in advanced cancers. Produced via immunoSEQ multiplex PCR; TCRdb's table is partial and in-frame only. The sample yields about 50,000 clones, roughly 90% seen once. The sequences come from CD4+ or CD8+ T cells sorted from blood, collected in a trial of the OX40 agonist ivuxolimab. Receptors were obtained from an adult with an advanced solid tumor such as melanoma, head and neck, liver or kidney cancer.

The chain joins TRBV7-2 to TRBJ2-1; no reliable D call. This CDR3 is built from 14 residues. Trimming cost V 2 bases and J 8 bases, with 13 bases left between them. Germline loops: CDR1 SGHTA, CDR2 FQGNSA. The CDR3 nucleotides are TGTGCCAGCAGCTTAACAACCCTGGGCGATGAGCAGTTCTTC. Protein product: CASSLTTLGDEQFF. Variable domain in full (rest from reference TRBV7-2 and TRBJ2-1): GAGVSQSPSNKVTEKGKDVELRCDPISGHTALYWYRQSLGQGLEFLIYFQGNSAPDKSGLPSDRFSAERTGGSVSTLTIQRTQQEDSAVYLCASSLTTLGDEQFFGPGTRLTVL.

This chain links TRBV5-1 with TRBJ2-7; D not certain. The CDR3 is made up of 14 amino acids. The V end was cut by 4 bases, the J end by 0 bases, with 11 bases between. Germline CDR1 and CDR2: SGHRS and YFSETQ. Here the CDR3 reads CASSPLSSSYEQYF. CDR3 DNA sequence: TGCGCCAGCAGCCCCTTATCTAGCTCCTACGAGCAGTACTTC.

The chain links TRBV28 to TRBJ1-2; D remains unclear. CDR1 and CDR2 (germline): MDHEN, SYDVKM. Trimming removed 5 bases from V and 1 base from J, with 11 bases in between. The CDR3 runs to 14 residues. The CDR3 here is CASSPPGSNYGYTF. The CDR3 coding sequence is TGTGCCAGCAGTCCTCCAGGTAGTAACTATGGCTACACCTTC.

This chain links TRBV29-1 with TRBJ2-5; 7 bases align to TRBD2. V lost 3 bases, J lost 0 bases, and 7 bases stayed unmatched. This CDR3 comprises 15 residues. The germline gives CDR1 SQVTM, CDR2 ANQGSEA. The CDR3 protein is CSVDYSGRDQETQYF. The CDR3, as DNA: TGCAGCGTTGATTATAGCGGGCGCGACCAAGAGACCCAGTACTTC.

The genes are TRBV19 and TRBJ2-4; 8 bases are a match to TRBD2. CDR3 length: 14 amino acids. Trimming cost V 7 bases and J 0 bases; bases outside gene matches: 2. Germline loops: CDR1 LNHDA, CDR2 SQIVND (reference sequence). The CDR3 here is CASNLAGAKNIQYF. The CDR3 DNA sequence: TGTGCCAGTAACCTAGCGGGAGCCAAAAACATTCAGTACTTC.

V gene TRBV19 combines with J gene TRBJ1-4; D is uncertain. Deletions cut 1 base from V and 5 bases from J, with 11 bases between. In germline, CDR1 is LNHDA, CDR2 SQIVND (reference sequence). This CDR3 contains 15 residues. This CDR3 is CASSIVWGGNEKLFF. CDR3 nucleotide sequence: TGTGCCAGTAGTATAGTGTGGGGTGGAAATGAAAAACTGTTTTTT.

This clone was observed once. The chain uses TRBV29-1 and TRBJ2-7; D may be TRBD1 (6 bases). The V and J ends lost 7 bases and 6 bases respectively, with 16 bases between them. CDR1 SQVTM and CDR2 ANQGSEA come from the germline V gene. The CDR3 runs 12 residues. The CDR3 DNA is TGCAGCGCCGCGACAGGATCAGCCGAGCAGTACTTC. Amino acid sequence: CSAATGSAEQYF.

This chain links TRBV11-2 with TRBJ2-5; 10 nucleotides match TRBD1. Germline CDR1 is SGHAT and CDR2 is FQNNGV. The CDR3 length is 15 residues. V was pared by 5 bases and J by 5 bases, with 8 bases of the junction left unmatched. This CDR3 is CASSPGQGYLETQYF. CDR3 DNA: TGTGCCAGCAGCCCGGGACAGGGGTATTTGGAGACCCAGTACTTC.

The chain couples TRBV20-1 to TRBJ2-4; D uncertain. The CDR3 runs to 10 residues. Germline assignment: CDR1 DFQATT and CDR2 SNEGSKA (reference sequence). With 6 bases removed from V and 8 bases from J, the gap between germline ends came to 8 bases. Written as DNA, the CDR3 is TGCAGTGCAATGAGAGACATTCAGTACTTC. Protein: CSAMRDIQYF.

The chain links TRBV6-6 to TRBJ2-4; unclear D gene. The CDR3 runs to 13 residues. Germline assignment: CDR1 MNHNY and CDR2 SVGAGI (reference sequence). Trimming removed 6 bases from V and 4 bases from J, with 10 bases in between. CDR3 in DNA: TGTGCCAGCAGCCGACCCCAAAAAAACATTCAGTACTTC. This sequence encodes CASSRPQKNIQYF.